This TCR beta chain derives from a study of OX40 agonist ivuxolimab in advanced cancers. CDR1 is SNHLY and CDR2 is FYNNEI in the germline V gene. There are 12 residues in the CDR3. V lost 6 bases and J lost 5, with 8 bases in between. TCRdb's copy holds only in-frame clones and misses some; the assay was immunoSEQ multiplex PCR. Altogether approximately 75,000 clones are present, about 88% being singletons, with the ten largest covering around 0.39%. This sequence originates from an adult with an advanced solid tumor such as melanoma, head and neck, liver or kidney cancer. The sample consisted of CD4+ or CD8+ T cells sorted from blood, taken in a trial of the OX40 agonist ivuxolimab. J is TRBJ1-5 and V is TRBV2; D gene ambiguous. Here the CDR3 DNA reads TGTGCCAGCAGGGGCCAAGATCAGCCCCAGCATTTT. Translation gives CASRGQDQPQHF.